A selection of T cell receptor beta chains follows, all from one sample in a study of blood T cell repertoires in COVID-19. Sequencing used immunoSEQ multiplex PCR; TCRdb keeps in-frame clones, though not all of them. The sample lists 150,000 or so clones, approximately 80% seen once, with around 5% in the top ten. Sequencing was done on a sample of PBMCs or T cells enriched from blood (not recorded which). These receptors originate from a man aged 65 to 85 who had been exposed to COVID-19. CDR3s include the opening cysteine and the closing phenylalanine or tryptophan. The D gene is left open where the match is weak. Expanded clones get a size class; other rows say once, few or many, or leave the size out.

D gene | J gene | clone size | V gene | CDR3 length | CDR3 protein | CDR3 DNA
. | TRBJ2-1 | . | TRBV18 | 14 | CASSPQGGANEQFF | TGTGCCAGCTCACCACAGGGGGGGGCGAATGAGCAGTTCTTC
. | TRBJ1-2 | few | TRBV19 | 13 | CASSLDRRYGYTF | TGTGCCAGTAGCCTTGACAGGCGCTATGGCTACACCTTC
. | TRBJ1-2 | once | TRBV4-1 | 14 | CASSQDPGDYGYTF | TGCGCCAGCAGCCAAGACCCGGGGGACTATGGCTACACCTTC
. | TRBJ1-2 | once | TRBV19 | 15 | CASSIADRANYGYTF | TGTGCCAGTAGTATAGCAGACAGAGCTAACTATGGCTACACCTTC
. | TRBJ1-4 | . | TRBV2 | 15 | CASSEALGGVEKLFF | TGTGCCAGCAGTGAAGCGCTGGGAGGGGTAGAAAAACTGTTTTTT
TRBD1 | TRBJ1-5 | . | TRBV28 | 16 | CASISEGAGSNQPQHF | TGTGCCAGCATCAGCGAGGGGGCTGGGAGCAATCAGCCCCAGCATTTT
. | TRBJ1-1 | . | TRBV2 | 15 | CASSDRDGSTTEAFF | TGTGCCAGCAGTGACCGGGACGGGAGTACTACTGAAGCTTTCTTT
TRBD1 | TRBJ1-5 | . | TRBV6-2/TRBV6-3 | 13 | CASSTGGVQPQHF | TGTGCCAGCAGTACAGGGGGGGTACAGCCCCAGCATTTT
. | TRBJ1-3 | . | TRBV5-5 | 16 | CASSLVQAISGNTIYF | TGTGCCAGCAGCTTGGTTCAGGCTATCTCTGGAAACACCATATATTTT
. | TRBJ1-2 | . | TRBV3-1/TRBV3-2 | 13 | CASSQVVNYGYTF | TGTGCCAGCAGCCAAGTCGTGAACTATGGCTACACCTTC
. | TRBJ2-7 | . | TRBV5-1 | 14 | CASSFSSLLAEQYF | TGCGCCAGCAGCTTCTCTTCCTTACTAGCAGAGCAGTACTTC
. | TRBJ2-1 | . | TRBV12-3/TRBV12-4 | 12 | CASSSKPARGFF | TGTGCCAGCAGTTCGAAACCTGCTAGGGGGTTCTTC
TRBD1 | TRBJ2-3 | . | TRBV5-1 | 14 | CASRGTGYTDTQYF | TGCGCCAGCAGGGGGACAGGATACACAGATACGCAGTATTTT
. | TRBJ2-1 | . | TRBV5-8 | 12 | CASSFYIDEQFF | TGTGCCAGCAGCTTTTACATCGATGAGCAGTTCTTC
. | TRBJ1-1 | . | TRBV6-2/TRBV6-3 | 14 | CASSPNRENTEAFF | TGTGCCAGCAGTCCCAACAGGGAGAACACTGAAGCTTTCTTT
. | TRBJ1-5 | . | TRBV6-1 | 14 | CASSEGSGDQPQHF | TGTGCCAGCAGTGAAGGTTCAGGTGATCAGCCCCAGCATTTT
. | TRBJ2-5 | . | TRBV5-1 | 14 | CASSLGLGEETQYF | TGCGCCAGCAGCTTGGGGTTAGGGGAAGAGACCCAGTACTTC
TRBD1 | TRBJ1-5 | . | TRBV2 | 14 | CASSDNRGPQPQHF | TGTGCCAGCAGTGACAACAGGGGCCCTCAGCCCCAGCATTTT
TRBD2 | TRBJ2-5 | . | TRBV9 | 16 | CASSVRLAGNQETQYF | TGTGCCAGCAGCGTTCGACTAGCGGGGAACCAAGAGACCCAGTACTTC
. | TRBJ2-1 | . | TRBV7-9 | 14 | CASSLVGTYNEQFF | TGTGCCAGCAGCCTAGTGGGCACGTACAATGAGCAGTTCTTC
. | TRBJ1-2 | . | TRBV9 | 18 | CASSPRRATDSYVGGYTF | TGTGCCAGCAGCCCAAGGAGGGCCACAGACTCCTATGTCGGGGGCTACACCTTC
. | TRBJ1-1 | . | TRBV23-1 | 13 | CASSYPGTSEAFF | TGCGCCAGCAGTTATCCCGGGACATCAGAAGCTTTCTTT
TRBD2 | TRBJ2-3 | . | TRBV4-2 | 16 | CASSQEWRESTDTQYF | TGTGCCAGCAGCCAAGAATGGCGGGAGAGTACAGATACGCAGTATTTT
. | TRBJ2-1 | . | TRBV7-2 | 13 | CASSLMRGNEQFF | TGTGCCAGCAGCTTAATGCGGGGTAATGAGCAGTTCTTC
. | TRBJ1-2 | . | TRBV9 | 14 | CASSVGTGNYGYTF | TGTGCCAGCAGCGTAGGAACAGGGAACTATGGCTACACCTTC
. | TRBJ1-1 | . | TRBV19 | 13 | CASSISSPTEAFF | TGTGCCAGTAGTATTAGTTCGCCCACTGAAGCTTTCTTT
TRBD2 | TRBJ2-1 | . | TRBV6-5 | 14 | CASSWGGSGNEQFF | TGTGCCAGCAGTTGGGGAGGGAGTGGGAATGAGCAGTTCTTC
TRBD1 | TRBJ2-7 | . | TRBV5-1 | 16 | CASSLEGTGGSHEQYF | TGCGCCAGCAGCTTGGAAGGGACAGGGGGATCCCACGAGCAGTACTTC
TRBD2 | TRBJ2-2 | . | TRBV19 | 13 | CASSMGGAGELFF | TGTGCCAGTAGTATGGGGGGGGCCGGGGAGCTGTTTTTT
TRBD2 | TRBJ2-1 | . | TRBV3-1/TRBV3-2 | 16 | CASSQGPSGSKNEQFF | TGTGCCAGCAGCCAAGGCCCTAGCGGGAGTAAGAATGAGCAGTTCTTC
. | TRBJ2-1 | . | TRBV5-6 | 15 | CASSLGRAGYNEQFF | TGTGCCAGCAGCTTGGGGAGAGCCGGCTACAATGAGCAGTTCTTC
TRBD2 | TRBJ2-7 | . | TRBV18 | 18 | CASSPVTSGIGHGYEQYF | TGTGCCAGCTCACCAGTGACTAGCGGGATCGGCCATGGTTACGAGCAGTACTTC
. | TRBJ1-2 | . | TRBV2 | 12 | CASSWTNVLYTF | TGTGCCAGCAGTTGGACAAACGTTTTATACACCTTC
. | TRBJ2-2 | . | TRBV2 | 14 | CASSVGGPTGELFF | TGTGCCAGCAGTGTTGGAGGGCCAACCGGGGAGCTGTTTTTT
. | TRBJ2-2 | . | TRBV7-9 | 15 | CASSFFSSNTGELFF | TGTGCCAGCAGCTTCTTTTCCTCGAACACCGGGGAGCTGTTTTTT
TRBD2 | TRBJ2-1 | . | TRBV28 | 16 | CASSPYREALYNEQFF | TGTGCCAGCAGCCCCTATCGGGAGGCCCTCTACAATGAGCAGTTCTTC
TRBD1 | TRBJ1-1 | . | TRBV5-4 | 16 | CASSVGTGLMNTEAFF | TGTGCCAGCAGCGTGGGGACAGGCCTCATGAACACTGAAGCTTTCTTT
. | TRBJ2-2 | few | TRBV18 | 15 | CASSPVQGSTGELFF | TGTGCCAGCTCACCAGTTCAGGGGTCCACCGGGGAGCTGTTTTTT
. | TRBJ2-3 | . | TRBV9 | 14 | CASSALSSTDTQYF | TGTGCCAGCAGCGCCCTCTCTAGCACAGATACGCAGTATTTT
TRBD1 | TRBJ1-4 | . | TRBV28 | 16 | CASRRGTGGRGEKLFF | TGTGCCAGCAGACGCGGGACAGGGGGACGGGGTGAAAAACTGTTTTTT